A single sample gave rise to the 26 T cell receptor beta chains below, sequenced in a study of cytomegalovirus exposure and HLA in healthy donors. The table came from immunoSEQ multiplex PCR; TCRdb's copy has only in-frame clones and leaves some out. This table holds 200,000 to 250,000 clones, 70% to 90% found once. The specimen sequenced was PBMCs. These receptors were taken from a woman under 30 in good health and CMV-seronegative.

The V gene is TRBV2, the J gene TRBJ1-4; 7 nucleotides align to TRBD1. With V trimmed by 5 bases and J by 8 bases, 11 bases remained unmatched. The CDR3 is made up of 15 amino acids. Per germline, CDR1 SNHLY and CDR2 FYNNEI. Here the CDR3 reads CASSPPVGQQEKLFF. The CDR3 nucleotides are TGTGCCAGCAGTCCCCCCGTGGGACAGCAAGAAAAACTGTTTTTT.

This chain uses TRBV10-3 with TRBJ1-2; 11 bases are shared with TRBD1. V trimming: 2 bases; J trimming: 7 bases; junction bases outside the gene matches: 6. CDR3 length equals 15 residues. In germline, CDR1 is ENHRY, CDR2 SYGVKD. The DNA for the CDR3 is TGTGCCATCAGTGAGGCCGGACAGGGGGCAGGTGGCTACACCTTC. It is translated as CAISEAGQGAGGYTF.

The rearrangement links TRBV27 to TRBJ1-4; D is ambiguous. V was pared by 2 bases and J by 5 bases, with 18 bases between. The CDR3 contains 17 residues. CDR1 is MNHEY, CDR2 SMNVEV, per germline (reference sequence). The CDR3 is CASSLRTSRSRNEKLFF. The DNA of the CDR3 is TGTGCCAGCAGTTTAAGGACCTCGCGAAGCCGGAATGAAAAACTGTTTTTT.

This clone is a singleton in its sample. This chain connects TRBV30 to TRBJ1-1; the D is unclear. The germline gives CDR1 GTSNPN, CDR2 SVGIG (reference sequence). The length of the CDR3 is 14 residues. V lost 0 bases, J lost 4 bases, and 12 bases lay in between. This CDR3 is CAWSVGGLSTEAFF. The DNA of the CDR3 is TGTGCCTGGAGTGTGGGCGGATTAAGCACTGAAGCTTTCTTT.

The chain recombines TRBV29-1 with TRBJ2-3; 8 positions agree with TRBD1. CDR3 length equals 11 residues. Germline CDR1 reads SQVTM; CDR2 reads ANQGSEA. For the CDR3, the DNA is TGCGGGACAGGTATTCTTGATACGCAGTATTTT. It translates to CGTGILDTQYF.

The V call is TRBV27, the J call TRBJ2-3; 8 bases map to TRBD2. Germline values: CDR1 MNHEY, CDR2 SMNVEV (reference sequence). The CDR3 has 15 amino acids. The V segment lost 5 bases and the J segment 1 base; nucleotides outside the gene matches: 5. The CDR3: CASSTLAGRTDTQYF. CDR3 coding DNA: TGTGCCAGCAGTACCTTAGCGGGGCGCACAGATACGCAGTATTTT.

J is TRBJ2-7 and V is TRBV27; 9 bases fit TRBD1. Unmatched junction bases numbered 8, after V lost 2 bases and J lost 6 bases. This CDR3 contains 15 residues. CDR1 MNHEY and CDR2 SMNVEV come from the germline V gene (reference sequence). The CDR3 DNA follows: TGTGCCAGCAGTTTACCCGGGGACAGGGCCACCGAGCAGTACTTC. It codes for CASSLPGDRATEQYF.

The rearrangement joins TRBV18 to TRBJ2-1; D perhaps matches TRBD2 (6 bases). The CDR3 has 14 amino acids. The germline V gene has CDR1 KGHSH and CDR2 LQKENI. Between the trimmed V and J ends, which lost 3 bases and 5 bases, there was a span of 11 bases. CDR3 region: CASSPRDAHNEQFF. The CDR3 DNA reads TGTGCCAGCTCACCGCGGGACGCCCACAATGAGCAGTTCTTC.

The V gene is TRBV10-3, the J gene TRBJ2-3; D remains unclear. The CDR3 runs 15 residues. CDR1 is ENHRY and CDR2 is SYGVKD in the germline V gene. V lost 0 bases and J 2 bases, leaving 9 bases between the germline ends. The CDR3 DNA follows: TGTGCCATCAGTGAGTCGTTAGCACTCACAGATACGCAGTATTTT. Amino acid sequence: CAISESLALTDTQYF.

The chain recombines TRBV27 with TRBJ2-2; 7 nucleotides match TRBD2. V was pared by 5 bases and J by 6 bases, with 6 bases of the junction left unmatched. The CDR3 has 14 residues. Germline V lookup: CDR1 MNHEY, CDR2 SMNVEV (reference sequence). Written as DNA, the CDR3 is TGTGCCAGCAGTCCACGGGGGGTTCCCGGGGAGCTGTTTTTT. Translation: CASSPRGVPGELFF.

The chain couples TRBV4-1 to TRBJ2-1; D unresolved. Looked up from germline, CDR1 is MGHRA and CDR2 is YSYEKL. Trimming cost V 1 base and J 1 base, with 11 bases left between them. The CDR3 runs to 16 residues. The CDR3 here is CASSQAERVSYNEQFF. The DNA of the CDR3 is TGCGCCAGCAGCCAAGCCGAGCGAGTGTCCTACAATGAGCAGTTCTTC.

Notes on this clone: The same CDR3 can be traced to other DNA sequences in this sample. The genes are TRBV27 and TRBJ1-1; possibly TRBD1 for D (5 bases). This CDR3 comprises 13 residues. The germline V gene encodes CDR1 MNHEY and CDR2 SMNVEV (reference sequence). V was pared by 3 bases and J by 2 bases, with 7 bases between. CDR3 protein: CASSFRVNTEAFF. CDR3 coding DNA: TGTGCCAGCAGTTTCAGGGTTAACACTGAAGCTTTCTTT.

CDR3 in DNA: TGTGCCAGCAGCTTAACTCTAGCGGGGGTCGGGCAGACCCAGTACTTC. It specifies CASSLTLAGVGQTQYF. This chain joins TRBV7-3 and TRBJ2-5, with 10 positions matching TRBD2. J was trimmed by 6 bases and V by 0 bases; bases with no gene match: 7. The CDR3 spans 16 residues. Germline V lookup: CDR1 SGHTA, CDR2 FQGTGA.

This chain links TRBV7-6 with TRBJ2-1; 8 bases align to TRBD1. Germline V gene sequence: CDR1 SGHVS, CDR2 FNYEAQ. This CDR3 is 16 amino acids long. The ends lost 4 bases at V and 9 bases at J; junction bases unmatched: 14. The CDR3 protein is CASSSGGDIRLGEQFF. Written as DNA, the CDR3 is TGTGCCAGCAGCTCAGGGGGCGACATCAGGCTGGGTGAGCAGTTCTTC. Drawing the rest from reference TRBV7-6 and TRBJ2-1, the complete variable domain is GAGVSQSPRYKVTKRGQDVALRCDPISGHVSLYWYRQALGQGPEFLTYFNYEAQQDKSGLPNDRFSAERPEGSISTLTIQRTEQRDSAMYRCASSSGGDIRLGEQFFGPGTRLTVL.

This clone was seen once. The rearrangement uses TRBV4-1 and TRBJ1-1; no firm D call. Trimming shortened V by 1 base and J by 1 base, and 13 bases separated the two germline ends. This CDR3 is built from 16 residues. Germline V gives CDR1 MGHRA, CDR2 YSYEKL. The CDR3 protein is CASSQGFVGTNTEAFF. The CDR3 DNA reads as TGCGCCAGCAGCCAAGGTTTTGTAGGTACGAACACTGAAGCTTTCTTT.

Points on this clone: The junction and the germline gene differ at one end; a read error may be behind it. CDR3 loop: CASSHSRQTGTYGYTF. CDR3 nucleotide sequence: TGCGCCAGCAGCCACTCCAGACAGACAGGGACCTATGGCTACACTTTC. This chain uses TRBV4-1 with TRBJ1-2, with 7 bases that match TRBD1. This CDR3 comprises 16 residues. Germline values: CDR1 MGHRA, CDR2 YSYEKL.

This clone was counted between two and nine times. The chain recombines TRBV18 with TRBJ1-5; maybe TRBD1 (6 bases). Germline V gene data show CDR1 as KGHSH and CDR2 as LQKENI. Deletions cut 3 bases from V and 7 bases from J, with 16 bases between. This CDR3 spans 15 amino acids. This CDR3 is CASSPISGDRQPQHF. The CDR3, as DNA: TGTGCCAGCTCACCGATCTCAGGGGATCGACAGCCCCAGCATTTT.

The genes are TRBV11-2 and TRBJ2-1; 11 nucleotides match TRBD2. The V gene's germline CDR1 is SGHAT and CDR2 FQNNGV. The CDR3 is 17 amino acids. V dropped 5 bases and J dropped 4; count of bases not matched to a gene: 10. The CDR3 coding sequence is TGTGCCAGCAGCCTTAGACTAGCGGGACTCATTTACAATGAGCAGTTCTTC. Its protein product is CASSLRLAGLIYNEQFF.

The chain employs TRBV30 and TRBJ2-2; D remains ambiguous. Trimming left V 5 bases short and J 0 bases short, with 10 bases between. Looked up from germline, CDR1 is GTSNPN and CDR2 is SVGIG (reference sequence). This CDR3 has 14 residues. The CDR3 nucleotides read TGTGCCTGGGGGGAACAGTCGAACACCGGGGAGCTGTTTTTT. It yields the protein CAWGEQSNTGELFF. Together with reference TRBV30 and TRBJ2-2, the CDR3 gives the full variable domain: SQTIHQWPATLVQPVGSPLSLECTVEGTSNPNLYWYRQAAGRGLQLLFYSVGIGQISSEVPQNLSASRPQDRQFILSSKKLLLSDSGFYLCAWGEQSNTGELFFGEGSRLTVL.

The gene calls are TRBV6-1 and TRBJ2-5; TRBD1 matches at 12 bases. The CDR3 has 13 residues. CDR1 and CDR2 from the germline V gene are MNHNS and SASEGT. Trimming cost V 8 bases and J 5 bases; bases outside gene matches: 3. CDR3 loop: CASGTGGAETQYF. The CDR3 DNA reads TGTGCCAGCGGGACAGGGGGCGCGGAGACCCAGTACTTC.

The CDR3 here is CASRGVAGGGTDTQYF. CDR3 bases: TGCGCCAGCAGGGGTGTAGCGGGAGGCGGGACAGATACGCAGTATTTT. The V call is TRBV10-2, the J call TRBJ2-3; 10 bases agree with TRBD2. Germline trimming cut 6 bases from V and 3 bases from J; bases unmatched to any gene: 9. CDR1 and CDR2 from the germline V gene are WSHSY and SAAADI. The CDR3 length is 16 residues.

The chain couples TRBV9 to TRBJ1-1; the D gene is possibly TRBD1 (5 bases). The CDR3 extends over 13 amino acids. The ends were cut back, 4 bases at V and 2 bases at J, with 9 bases in the middle. Germline lookup yields CDR1 SGDLS and CDR2 YYNGEE. The CDR3 reads CASSSRENTEAFF. The CDR3 coding sequence is TGTGCCAGCAGCTCCAGGGAAAACACTGAAGCTTTCTTT.

This rearrangement joins TRBV7-9 to TRBJ1-6; no reliable D call. The V gene lost 2 bases and the J gene lost 0 bases, with 8 bases spanning the gap. Germline-derived CDR1 and CDR2 are SEHNR and FQNEAQ (reference sequence). CDR3 length: 16 amino acids. CDR3 loop: CASSLRVSSYNSPLHF. The DNA for the CDR3 is TGTGCCAGCAGCTTACGGGTGAGCTCCTATAATTCACCCCTCCACTTT.

The chain has TRBV2 and TRBJ2-1; D uncertain. Trimming removed 4 bases from V and 8 bases from J, with 6 bases in between. CDR1 and CDR2 from the germline V gene are SNHLY and FYNNEI. There are 11 residues in the CDR3. CDR3 sequence: CASSGFDEQFF. The DNA of the CDR3 is TGTGCCAGCAGTGGTTTCGATGAGCAGTTCTTC.

This chain uses TRBV5-5 with TRBJ2-7; D gene ambiguous. The CDR3 covers 15 residues. Per germline, CDR1 SGHKS and CDR2 YYEKEE (reference sequence). The ends were cut back, 3 bases at V and 7 bases at J, with 20 bases in the middle. CDR3 nucleotides: TGTGCCAGCAGCTCAACAGCCCCAGGCTCTCGGGAGCAGTACTTC. This gives the protein CASSSTAPGSREQYF. Based on the CDR3 plus reference TRBV5-5 and TRBJ2-7, the full variable domain is DAGVTQSPTHLIKTRGQQVTLRCSPISGHKSVSWYQQVLGQGPQFIFQYYEKEERGRGNFPDRFSARQFPNYSSELNVNALLLGDSALYLCASSSTAPGSREQYFGPGTRLTVT.

The V call is TRBV28, the J call TRBJ2-1, with D maybe TRBD2 (6 bases). V lost 4 bases, J lost 4 bases, and 14 bases lay in between. Germline CDR1 and CDR2: MDHEN and SYDVKM. The CDR3 is made up of 15 amino acids. For the CDR3, the DNA is TGTGCCAGCAGTTGGGAGGCCCCAGTGTACAATGAGCAGTTCTTC. Encoded protein: CASSWEAPVYNEQFF.